One and the same sample provided the 5 T cell receptor beta chains below, sequenced in a study of cytomegalovirus exposure and HLA in healthy donors. PCR was performed using 60 Vbeta and 13 Jbeta primers. Using immunoSEQ multiplex PCR, the repertoire was profiled, and TCRdb retains in-frame clones only, with some absent. The sample has 160,000 or so clones; approximately 74% are singletons. Sequencing was carried out using PBMCs. The receptors stem from a woman younger than 45 in good health and CMV-seronegative.

This chain joins TRBV7-3 and TRBJ2-2, with 8 positions matching TRBD1. J was trimmed by 2 bases and V by 5 bases; bases with no gene match: 4. The germline V gene encodes CDR1 SGHTA and CDR2 FQGTGA. The CDR3 has 15 amino acids. CDR3 in DNA: TGTGCCAGCAGCAACGGGACAGGAAACACCGGGGAGCTGTTTTTT. Its protein product is CASSNGTGNTGELFF.

The gene calls are TRBV11-2 and TRBJ2-1; 8 nucleotides align to TRBD2. Germline V gene lookup returns CDR1 SGHAT and CDR2 FQNNGV. V was clipped by 7 bases and J by 0 bases; unmatched bases: 8. CDR3 length: 16 residues. The CDR3 region has the DNA TGTGCCAGCATCCCGTTCAGCGGGAGCTCCTACAATGAGCAGTTCTTC. Its translation: CASIPFSGSSYNEQFF.

About this clone: The sample contains more than one DNA sequence encoding this CDR3. The chain has TRBV30 and TRBJ1-4; 8 nucleotides match TRBD1. The germline CDR1 and CDR2 sequences are GTSNPN and SVGIG (reference sequence). The CDR3 runs to 16 residues. V trimming: 2 bases; J trimming: 5 bases; junction bases outside the gene matches: 10. CDR3 bases: TGTGCCTGGAGTCCCGGGACAGGCGCGGCCAATGAAAAACTGTTTTTT. Translated, it gives CAWSPGTGAANEKLFF.

With regard to this clone: This sample includes further DNA sequences coding for the same CDR3. This sequence joins TRBV9 and TRBJ2-6; D remains unclear. The germline gives CDR1 SGDLS, CDR2 YYNGEE. The ends were cut back, 4 bases at V and 1 base at J, with 9 bases in the middle. The CDR3 consists of 15 residues. The CDR3 protein is CASSPTGSGANVLTF. CDR3 in DNA: TGTGCCAGCAGCCCCACGGGTTCTGGGGCCAACGTCCTGACTTTC.

The chain combines TRBV5-6 with TRBJ2-7; 8 bases are a match to TRBD1. The CDR3 is made up of 14 amino acids. The ends lost 0 bases at V and 7 bases at J; junction bases unmatched: 6. Germline CDR1 SGHDT, CDR2 YYEEEE. CDR3 residues: CASSLGTGFLEQYF. The CDR3 nucleotides are TGTGCCAGCAGCTTGGGGACAGGGTTTTTGGAGCAGTACTTC.